This T cell receptor (beta chain) stems from a study of cytomegalovirus exposure and HLA in healthy donors. Profiled with immunoSEQ multiplex PCR; TCRdb holds only in-frame clones, not every one. The sample carries 200,000 to 250,000 clones, over 80% recorded once. V dropped 5 bases and J dropped 5 bases, with 13 bases sitting between them. The CDR3 contains 14 residues. CDR1 is SGHTS and CDR2 is YDEGEE in the germline V gene. The study's findings and limits: CMV antigen specificity of a few CMV-associated chains was confirmed in vitro. Generally TCR sequences proved uncommon, though certain public TCRs appeared in numerous donors.

As for this clone: Its antigen is still unknown.

The specimen sequenced was PBMCs. V is TRBV5-8 and J is TRBJ2-2, with D possibly being TRBD1 (6 bases). The TCR comes from a young woman in good health and CMV-seronegative. CDR3 DNA sequence: TGTGCCAGCAGGTTCCCAGGGGTTACCGGGGAGCTGTTTTTT. Translated, it gives CASRFPGVTGELFF.